This record concerns one TCR beta chain sequence. Some 39,000 genome equivalents of blood DNA were amplified for TRB. One tube held mixed TRB-A and TRB-B primer pools for touch-down PCR. TCRdb reprocessed the multiplex PCR reads, keeping one entry per CDR3 protein, no DNA. This sample contains 9,500 to 11,000 distinct CDR3 sequences. The length of the CDR3 is 12 residues. Looked up from germline, CDR1 is GTSNPN and CDR2 is SVGIG (reference sequence). The sample belongs to a study of T cell clusters in autoimmune cytopenias. The same specimen was also included in a second study, on T cell repertoires in aging, cancer and after chemotherapy.

The rearrangement links TRBV30 to TRBJ2-5. Sequenced sample: peripheral blood. The sequence was obtained from a human donor in good health. The CDR3 loop reads CAWSQRRETQYF.